Listed here are 24 T cell receptor beta chains from one sample, sequenced in a study of blood T cell repertoires in COVID-19. Generated by immunoSEQ multiplex PCR, the TCRdb table keeps only in-frame clones and is missing some. In the table there are 440,000 or so clones, approximately 89% of which are singletons. The sequenced sample consisted of peripheral blood. These receptors came from a woman aged 40 to 50 with COVID-19, enrolled during active disease.

The rearrangement links TRBV28 to TRBJ1-2; tentatively, D is TRBD1 (5 bases). CDR1 and CDR2 from the germline V gene are MDHEN and SYDVKM. The V gene lost 4 bases and the J gene lost 7 bases, with 13 bases spanning the gap. The CDR3 runs to 13 residues. CDR3 loop: CASSSREEAGYTF. The CDR3 DNA sequence: TGTGCCAGCAGTTCCAGGGAGGAAGCTGGCTACACCTTC.

The chain uses TRBV7-9 and TRBJ1-3; unclear D gene. Germline V gene data show CDR1 as SEHNR and CDR2 as FQNEAQ (reference sequence). Trimming cost V 2 bases and J 0 bases, with 11 bases left between them. The CDR3 runs 16 residues. The CDR3 loop reads CASSLTHLSSGNTIYF. The CDR3 DNA reads as TGTGCCAGCAGCTTAACGCACTTGAGCTCTGGAAACACCATATATTTT.

This chain links TRBV27 with TRBJ2-1, with D perhaps TRBD2 (5 bases). Germline assignment: CDR1 MNHEY and CDR2 SMNVEV (reference sequence). The V end was cut by 3 bases, the J end by 0 bases, with 9 bases between. CDR3 length: 15 residues. CDR3 amino acids: CASSLDSSSYNEQFF. The CDR3 region has the DNA TGTGCCAGCAGTTTGGACTCCAGCTCCTACAATGAGCAGTTCTTC.

In this sample, this clone turned up a few times. The gene calls are TRBV30 and TRBJ1-3, with D unresolved. The germline CDR1 and CDR2 sequences are GTSNPN and SVGIG (reference sequence). Deletions cut 5 bases from V and 2 bases from J, with 7 bases between. The CDR3 has 12 amino acids. This CDR3 is CAWGLPGNTIYF. CDR3 DNA: TGTGCCTGGGGGCTGCCTGGAAACACCATATATTTT. The full variable domain, with the rest looked up from reference TRBV30 and TRBJ1-3, is SQTIHQWPATLVQPVGSPLSLECTVEGTSNPNLYWYRQAAGRGLQLLFYSVGIGQISSEVPQNLSASRPQDRQFILSSKKLLLSDSGFYLCAWGLPGNTIYFGEGSWLTVV.

The CDR3 DNA reads as TGTGCCAGCAGCGTAGGAGGTTATAGAAACACCATATATTTT. This translates into CASSVGGYRNTIYF. This chain links TRBV9 with TRBJ1-3, with unresolved D. Germline V gene sequence: CDR1 SGDLS, CDR2 YYNGEE. V lost 0 bases and J 5 bases, leaving 9 bases between the germline ends. The CDR3 covers 14 residues.

The V call is TRBV7-2, the J call TRBJ2-3, with D perhaps TRBD2 (6 bases). CDR3 length: 17 amino acids. Germline CDR1 is SGHTA and CDR2 is FQGNSA. Trimming cost V 5 bases and J 0 bases, with 18 bases left between them. The CDR3 loop reads CASSPQRGLASTDTQYF. CDR3 DNA sequence: TGTGCCAGCAGCCCGCAACGGGGACTCGCAAGCACAGATACGCAGTATTTT.

The CDR3 sequence is CASSPLEGGYTF. CDR3 nucleotides: TGTGCCAGCTCACCACTCGAGGGAGGCTACACCTTC. This sequence joins TRBV18 and TRBJ1-2; D gene ambiguous. CDR1 and CDR2 (germline): KGHSH, LQKENI. Trimming removed 1 base from V and 8 bases from J, with 8 bases in between. CDR3 size: 12 residues.

This clone is a singleton in its sample. The chain combines TRBV5-4 with TRBJ2-2, with D uncertain. This CDR3 region has 17 residues. Between the trimmed V and J ends, which lost 0 bases and 0 bases, there was a span of 12 bases. Germline values: CDR1 SGHNT, CDR2 YYREEE (reference sequence). CDR3 sequence (DNA): TGTGCCAGCAGCTTGGACGTCGGTGCTGCGAACACCGGGGAGCTGTTTTTT. Encoded protein: CASSLDVGAANTGELFF.

The V call is TRBV7-2, the J call TRBJ1-1, with D unresolved. Looked up from germline, CDR1 is SGHTA and CDR2 is FQGNSA. V shed 4 bases and J shed 2 bases, with 14 bases lying between them. The CDR3 runs 15 residues. DNA for the CDR3: TGTGCCAGCAGCTCAACCGGACTGATTAACACTGAAGCTTTCTTT. Protein: CASSSTGLINTEAFF. The full variable domain, its missing parts supplied by reference TRBV7-2 and TRBJ1-1, is GAGVSQSPSNKVTEKGKDVELRCDPISGHTALYWYRQSLGQGLEFLIYFQGNSAPDKSGLPSDRFSAERTGGSVSTLTIQRTQQEDSAVYLCASSSTGLINTEAFFGQGTRLTVV.

The chain combines TRBV4-2 with TRBJ1-1; D not certain. With 4 bases removed from V and 0 bases from J, the gap between germline ends came to 12 bases. The germline gives CDR1 LGHNA, CDR2 YNFKEQ. The CDR3 is 15 amino acids. CDR3 DNA: TGTGCCAGCAGCCGGCTGCCGGGGTTGAACACTGAAGCTTTCTTT. It specifies CASSRLPGLNTEAFF.

The rearrangement links TRBV5-5 to TRBJ2-4; TRBD1 or TRBD2 may be the D gene (7 bases each). V shed 4 bases and J shed 1 base, with 15 bases lying between them. The CDR3 consists of 16 residues. The germline V gene encodes CDR1 SGHKS and CDR2 YYEKEE (reference sequence). The CDR3 nucleotides read TGTGCCAGCAGCCTGGGACTACAGGGGGCCAAAAACATTCAGTACTTC. Its protein is CASSLGLQGAKNIQYF.

As for this clone: Other DNA sequences in this specimen translate into the identical CDR3. This chain joins TRBV18 and TRBJ1-6; 9 nucleotides match TRBD1. The CDR3 extends over 14 amino acids. V dropped 3 bases and J dropped 7; count of bases not matched to a gene: 1. Germline CDR1 and CDR2: KGHSH and LQKENI. CDR3 sequence reads: CASSPDRGNSPLHF. The DNA for the CDR3 is TGTGCCAGCTCACCGGACAGGGGCAATTCACCCCTCCACTTT. Looking up the rest from reference TRBV18 and TRBJ1-6 gives the full variable domain: NAGVMQNPRHLVRRRGQEARLRCSPMKGHSHVYWYRQLPEEGLKFMVYLQKENIIDESGMPKERFSAEFPKEGPSILRIQQVVRGDSAAYFCASSPDRGNSPLHFGNGTRLTVT.

This chain uses TRBV7-2 with TRBJ2-7, with 8 bases matching TRBD2. The J segment lost 7 bases and the V segment lost 3 bases, leaving 8 bases of the junction unmatched. Germline loops: CDR1 SGHTA, CDR2 FQGNSA. The CDR3 runs 14 residues. CDR3 bases: TGTGCCAGCAGCTTTGAGGGGAGACTAGCGGAGCAGTACTTC. This sequence encodes CASSFEGRLAEQYF.

The chain links TRBV20-1 to TRBJ1-1; no clear D gene. Germline CDR1 DFQATT, CDR2 SNEGSKA (reference sequence). V was clipped by 6 bases and J by 4 bases, with 9 bases between them. The CDR3 contains 11 residues. The CDR3 reads CSAPVLTEAFF. The CDR3 nucleotides read TGCAGTGCCCCCGTCCTCACTGAAGCTTTCTTT.

J is TRBJ1-5 and V is TRBV7-2; 8 bases map to TRBD1. With V trimmed by 4 bases and J by 5 bases, 4 bases remained unmatched. Germline CDR1 and CDR2: SGHTA and FQGNSA. This CDR3 is built from 14 residues. The CDR3 bases are TGTGCCAGCAGCTCCTCGACAGGGGATCAGCCCCAGCATTTT. It specifies CASSSSTGDQPQHF.

The CDR3, as DNA: TGTGCCTGGAGCCCCTACGTGCGGAATCAGCCCCAGCATTTT. Translating it yields CAWSPYVRNQPQHF. The chain carries TRBV30 and TRBJ1-5; no clear D gene. The CDR3 sequence is 14 residues long. Germline V gene sequence: CDR1 GTSNPN, CDR2 SVGIG (reference sequence). The V end lost 3 bases, the J end lost 4 bases, and 13 bases lay between the germline ends.

The chain has TRBV5-1 and TRBJ2-1; D perhaps matches TRBD2 (5 bases). The germline CDR1 and CDR2 sequences are SGHRS and YFSETQ. V gave up 0 bases and J gave up 3 bases, with 7 bases separating them. The CDR3 consists of 14 residues. In nucleotides, the CDR3 is TGCGCCAGCAGCTTGGCCGGGAACTACAATGAGCAGTTCTTC. Translation: CASSLAGNYNEQFF.

V and J are TRBV27 and TRBJ1-4; 7 bases are a match to TRBD1. Germline V gene lookup returns CDR1 MNHEY and CDR2 SMNVEV (reference sequence). The CDR3 is made up of 12 amino acids. Losses at the gene ends were 6 bases for V and 8 bases for J; bases not matched to a gene: 3. The CDR3 region is CASRQGREKLFF. The DNA of the CDR3 is TGTGCCAGCAGACAGGGGAGGGAAAAACTGTTTTTT. Drawing the rest from reference TRBV27 and TRBJ1-4, the complete variable domain is EAQVTQNPRYLITVTGKKLTVTCSQNMNHEYMSWYRQDPGLGLRQIYYSMNVEVTDKGDVPEGYKVSRKEKRNFPLILESPSPNQTSLYFCASRQGREKLFFGSGTQLSVL.

The CDR3 DNA sequence: TGTGCCAGTAGTATTCTGCGCCAACTCAATGAGCAGTTCTTC. This encodes CASSILRQLNEQFF. The J gene is TRBJ2-1, the V gene TRBV19; D unresolved. CDR1 is LNHDA, CDR2 SQIVND, per germline (reference sequence). The CDR3 consists of 14 residues. The V and J ends lost 3 bases and 6 bases respectively, with 12 bases between them.

The V gene is TRBV6-5, the J gene TRBJ1-2; no reliable D call. V was trimmed by 2 bases and J by 5 bases, leaving 9 bases between them. This CDR3 is 13 amino acids long. Germline assignment: CDR1 MNHEY and CDR2 SVGAGI. The CDR3 region has the DNA TGTGCCAGCAGTTACGAGGGAGGATATGGCTACACCTTC. This translates into CASSYEGGYGYTF.

This chain links TRBV19 with TRBJ1-1; possible D gene TRBD1, 5 bases. The CDR3 sequence is 13 residues long. CDR1 and CDR2 (germline): LNHDA, SQIVND (reference sequence). V lost 6 bases and J 3 bases, leaving 11 bases between the germline ends. The CDR3 sequence: CASRRGADTEAFF. The DNA for the CDR3 is TGTGCCAGTAGAAGGGGCGCGGACACTGAAGCTTTCTTT.

This chain joins TRBV7-2 and TRBJ1-2, with D maybe TRBD1 (6 bases). There are 13 residues in the CDR3. In germline, CDR1 is SGHTA, CDR2 FQGNSA. V lost 3 bases to trimming and J lost 8 bases, with 13 bases between them. The CDR3 DNA is TGTGCCAGCAGCTTGATACAGGGTCACGGCTACACCTTC. Translated: CASSLIQGHGYTF.

The CDR3 sequence is CASSQNTIYF. The CDR3 DNA reads as TGTGCCAGCAGTCAGAACACCATATATTTT. This rearrangement joins TRBV2 to TRBJ1-3; unclear D gene. The CDR3 has 10 residues. Germline V gives CDR1 SNHLY, CDR2 FYNNEI. Trimming took 5 bases from V and 7 from J, leaving 3 bases between them.

This clone has only a few counts. The genes are TRBV25-1 and TRBJ2-3, with D tentatively TRBD2 (6 bases). Germline CDR1 and CDR2: MGHDK and SYGVNS. The CDR3 contains 16 residues. V was pared by 5 bases and J by 0 bases, with 15 bases between. CDR3 bases: TGTGCCAGCAGTCCCGGGGGAGCGTCAAGCACAGATACGCAGTATTTT. Translated, it gives CASSPGGASSTDTQYF.